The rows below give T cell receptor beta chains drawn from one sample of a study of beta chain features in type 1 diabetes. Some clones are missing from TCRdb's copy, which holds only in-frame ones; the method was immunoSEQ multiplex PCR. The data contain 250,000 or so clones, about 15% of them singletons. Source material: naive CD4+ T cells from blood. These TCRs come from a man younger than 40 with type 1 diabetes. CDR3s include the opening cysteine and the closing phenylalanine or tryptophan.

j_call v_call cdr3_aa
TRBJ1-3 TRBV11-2 CASSPGGSGNTIYF
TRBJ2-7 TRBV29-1 CSAGQRGLGEQYF
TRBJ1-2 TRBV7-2 CASSRDLRGYTF
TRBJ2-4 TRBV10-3 CAISESSQGANIQYF
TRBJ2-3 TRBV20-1 CSARDLFTQYF
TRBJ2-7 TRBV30 CAWTSGTYEQYF
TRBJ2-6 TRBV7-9 CASSILTGGLNSGANVLTF
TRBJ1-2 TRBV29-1 CSVLMTGSNYGYTF
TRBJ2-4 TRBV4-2 CASSQGQLEAKNIQYF
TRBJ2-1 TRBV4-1 CASSQGLAGVNNEQFF
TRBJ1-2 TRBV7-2 CASSQDYGYTF
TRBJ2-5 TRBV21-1 CASSWNSGGLPPETQYF
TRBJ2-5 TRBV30 CAWSNGRVGETQYF
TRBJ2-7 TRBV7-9 CASSSGQGAREQYF
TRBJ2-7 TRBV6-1 CASSPRQSWWEQYF
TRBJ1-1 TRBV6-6 CARRVMNTEAFF
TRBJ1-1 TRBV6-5 CASSYQPDRGRTFF
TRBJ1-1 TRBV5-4 CASSWKGAGNTEAFF
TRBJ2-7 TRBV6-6 CASRNRGPSYEQYF
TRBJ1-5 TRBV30 CAWSPRQSSNQPQHF
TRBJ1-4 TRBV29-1 CSAQTGTWANEKLFF
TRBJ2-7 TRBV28 CASSSPGLLSYEQYF
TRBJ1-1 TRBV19 CASSIDRDTEAFF
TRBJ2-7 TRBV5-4 CASSTGLAGTYEQYF
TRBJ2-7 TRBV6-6 CASSYSTGYEQYF
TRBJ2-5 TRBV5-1 CASSPRTGRGYGETQYF
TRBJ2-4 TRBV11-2 CASSADIQYF
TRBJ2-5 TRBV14 CASSRPDRGQETQYF
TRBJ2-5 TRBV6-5 CASSMDRGRRETQYF
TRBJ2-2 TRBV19 CASSMRIGELFF
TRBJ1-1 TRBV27 CASSLTGGTEAFF
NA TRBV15 CATRELGGIYNEQFF
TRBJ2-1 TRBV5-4 CASSSKTQYGSYNEQFF
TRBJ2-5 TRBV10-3 CAISERERGETQYF
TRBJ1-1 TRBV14 CASSHPDRDTEAFF
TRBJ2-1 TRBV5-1 CASSRTGPYNEQFF
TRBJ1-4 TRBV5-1 CASSSDTHNEKLFF
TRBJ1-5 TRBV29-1 CSVARGRDQPQHF
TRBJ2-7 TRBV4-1 CASSQDTGQGAREQYF
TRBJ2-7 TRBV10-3 CAISESSGGTGEQYF
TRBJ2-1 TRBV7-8 CASTTDFGSYNEQFF
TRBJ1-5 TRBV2 CASTEMGSNQPQHF